This TCR beta chain was obtained from a study of response to subunit inactivated influenza vaccine. The CDR3 has 12 residues. Trimming took 8 bases from V and 7 from J, leaving 14 bases between them. Germline-derived CDR1 and CDR2 are SGHTA and FQGNSA. Whole-study findings and limits: Researchers suggested that each seasonal influenza vaccination recruits few new T cells.

Worth noting for this clonotype: What it recognizes is unknown.

MiXCR, applied by TCRdb to the RT-PCR reads, yields one record per CDR3 protein. The table includes around 530,000 distinct CDR3 sequences, approximately 10% detected once. The chain employs TRBV7-2 and TRBJ2-5; weak D call: TRBD2 (6 bases). This sequence originates from a man aged 45 to 65 who received an inactivated influenza vaccine. The material was PBMCs from blood, obtained on the day of vaccination. CDR3 region: CASGGDGGTQYF. CDR3 DNA sequence: TGTGCCAGCGGCGGGGATGGGGGGACCCAGTACTTC.